The clone carrying this T cell receptor beta chain was observed a few times. Its antigen is unidentified. The CDR3 contains 18 residues. Trimming removed 3 bases at V and 0 bases at J, with 20 bases between. Germline values: CDR1 SGDLS, CDR2 YYNGEE. These data are taken from a study of STAT5B mutations in CD4+ large granular lymphocyte leukemia. Using immunoSEQ multiplex PCR, the repertoire was profiled, and TCRdb retains in-frame clones only, with some absent. Of roughly 40,000 clones detected, 65% to 90% appear once; the ten largest clones hold around 2.6%. Overall study results and limits: Approximately 25% of private leukemic clonotypes occurred rarely in other patients' non-leukemic repertoires. Without HLA matching, higher CD4+ than CD8+ T-LGLL clonality could reflect small sample size.

The chain has TRBV9 and TRBJ2-3; perhaps TRBD2 as D (7 bases). The TCR comes from a human donor in good health. Input material: CD4+ T cells from blood buffy coats. CDR3 amino acids: CASSARGGAGMSTDTQYF. The CDR3 DNA sequence: TGTGCCAGCAGCGCGAGGGGGGGAGCGGGAATGAGCACAGATACGCAGTATTTT.